One sample yielded the 30 T cell receptor beta chains listed below, sequenced in a study of glioma-infiltrating T cells after dendritic cell vaccination. Time point indicated: after dendritic cell vaccination, including at tumor progression/relapse. TCRdb's copy holds only in-frame clones and misses some; the assay was immunoSEQ multiplex PCR. Among some 78,000 clones listed, 85% were seen once. This material consisted of blood, taken after dendritic cell vaccination. All receptors come from a human donor with glioblastoma.

V gene TRBV6-5 combines with J gene TRBJ2-6; the match to TRBD1 covers 10 bases. This CDR3 contains 15 residues. The ends lost 6 bases at V and 2 bases at J; junction bases unmatched: 1. Per the germline V gene, CDR1 is MNHEY and CDR2 is SVGAGI. CDR3 in DNA: TGTGCCAGCAGCGGGACAGGGGCTGGGGCCAACGTCCTGACTTTC. The encoded protein is CASSGTGAGANVLTF.

This clone has more than one count but fewer than ten. The CDR3: CASSVEPGQDGYTF. In DNA form, the CDR3 reads TGTGCCAGCAGCGTAGAGCCAGGGCAGGATGGCTACACCTTC. V is TRBV9 and J is TRBJ1-2; D possibly corresponds to TRBD1 (5 bases). Germline values: CDR1 SGDLS, CDR2 YYNGEE. Trimming shortened V by 0 bases and J by 6 bases, and 12 bases separated the two germline ends. This CDR3 region has 14 residues. The entire variable domain, with the rest obtained from reference TRBV9 and TRBJ1-2, is as follows: DSGVTQTPKHLITATGQRVTLRCSPRSGDLSVYWYQQSLDQGLQFLIQYYNGEERAKGNILERFSAQQFPDLHSELNLSSLELGDSALYFCASSVEPGQDGYTFGSGTRLTVV.

This chain connects TRBV6-5 to TRBJ2-7, with D tentatively TRBD2 (5 bases). Germline V gene data show CDR1 as MNHEY and CDR2 as SVGAGI. The CDR3 is 13 residues long. The ends were cut back, 7 bases at V and 2 bases at J, with 12 bases in the middle. In DNA form, the CDR3 reads TGTGCCAGCACCCCGGGGAGCACCTACGAGCAGTACTTC. It yields the protein CASTPGSTYEQYF.

This chain connects TRBV9 to TRBJ1-3; 7 nucleotides match TRBD1. This CDR3 contains 16 residues. Germline CDR1 is SGDLS and CDR2 is YYNGEE. V shed 4 bases, J shed 0 bases, and the junction held 7 bases outside the gene matches. CDR3 residues: CASSRGTADSGNTIYF. The CDR3 region has the DNA TGTGCCAGCAGCCGCGGGACAGCGGACTCTGGAAACACCATATATTTT.

This clone was observed a handful of times. This chain's CDR3 is CASRPAGAIHEQYF. In nucleotides, the CDR3 is TGTGCCAGCCGTCCGGCGGGGGCTATTCACGAGCAGTACTTC. The chain has TRBV5-4 and TRBJ2-7; a possible D gene is TRBD2 (7 bases). V was trimmed by 7 bases and J by 5 bases, leaving 19 bases between them. The length of the CDR3 is 14 residues. The germline V gene has CDR1 SGHNT and CDR2 YYREEE (reference sequence). The full variable domain, in which reference TRBV5-4 and TRBJ2-7 provide the parts outside the CDR3, is ETGVTQSPTHLIKTRGQQVTLRCSSQSGHNTVSWYQQALGQGPQFIFQYYREEENGRGNFPPRFSGLQFPNYSSELNVNALELDDSALYLCASRPAGAIHEQYFGPGTRLTVT.

The chain joins TRBV15 to TRBJ2-3, with D unclear. The CDR3 is made up of 17 amino acids. The germline CDR1 and CDR2 sequences are LNHNV and YYDKDF (reference sequence). V lost 1 base and J 2 bases, leaving 16 bases between the germline ends. The CDR3 loop reads CATSRVGPAGYTDTQYF. The CDR3 region has the DNA TGTGCCACCAGCAGAGTGGGCCCTGCAGGATACACAGATACGCAGTATTTT.

The chain joins TRBV30 to TRBJ2-3; 11 nucleotides agree with TRBD2. The CDR3 runs 15 residues. The V and J ends lost 4 bases and 4 bases, in that order; junction bases with no gene match: 7. In germline, CDR1 is GTSNPN, CDR2 SVGIG (reference sequence). The CDR3 sequence is CAWTLAGGPPDTQYF. The CDR3 DNA sequence: TGTGCCTGGACTTTAGCGGGAGGGCCACCAGATACGCAGTATTTT.

In DNA, the CDR3 is TGTGCCTGGAGCCCGGGGGGGGGCAATACCGGGGAGCTGTTTTTT. Translated, it gives CAWSPGGGNTGELFF. The chain recombines TRBV30 with TRBJ2-2; 8 bases are shared with TRBD2. The J segment lost 5 bases and the V segment lost 3 bases, leaving 8 bases of the junction unmatched. The CDR3 contains 15 residues. CDR1 and CDR2 from the germline V gene are GTSNPN and SVGIG (reference sequence).

The gene calls are TRBV5-8 and TRBJ1-4, with TRBD1 as a possible D gene (5 bases). Germline lookup yields CDR1 SGHTS and CDR2 YDEGEE. The V end lost 1 base, the J end lost 5 bases, and 12 bases lay between the germline ends. CDR3 length: 15 residues. The CDR3 loop is CASSLSGGANEKLFF. In DNA form, the CDR3 reads TGTGCCAGCAGCTTGTCGGGGGGTGCGAATGAAAAACTGTTTTTT.

CDR3 sequence: CASSNSRAYQETQYF. The CDR3 nucleotides are TGTGCCAGTAGTAATTCCAGAGCGTACCAAGAGACCCAGTACTTC. The chain recombines TRBV19 with TRBJ2-5; the D is unclear. Germline V gene lookup returns CDR1 LNHDA and CDR2 SQIVND (reference sequence). This CDR3 comprises 15 residues. V was pared by 4 bases and J by 0 bases, with 12 bases between.

This chain connects TRBV19 to TRBJ1-4; tentatively, D is TRBD1 (6 bases). The CDR3 length is 15 residues. V lost 3 bases and J 10 bases, leaving 18 bases between the germline ends. Looked up from germline, CDR1 is LNHDA and CDR2 is SQIVND (reference sequence). The DNA for the CDR3 is TGTGCCAGTAGTATCTCCCCATCAGGGGAGGGAAAACTGTTTTTT. Translating it yields CASSISPSGEGKLFF.

The V and J genes are TRBV7-2 and TRBJ2-1; D is possibly TRBD2 (6 bases). Germline CDR1 and CDR2: SGHTA and FQGNSA. V was pared by 5 bases and J by 3 bases, with 14 bases between. The CDR3 is made up of 15 amino acids. The CDR3 reads CASSPMEGNYNEQFF. The DNA for the CDR3 is TGTGCCAGCAGCCCTATGGAGGGGAACTACAATGAGCAGTTCTTC.

The J gene is TRBJ2-7, the V gene TRBV29-1; 8 nucleotides match TRBD2. Looked up from germline, CDR1 is SQVTM and CDR2 is ANQGSEA. The V gene end was trimmed by 6 bases and the J gene end by 0 bases; junction bases not matched to a gene: 22. The CDR3 extends over 19 amino acids. The CDR3 spells CSVKVGAGGLRSGSYEQYF. The DNA for the CDR3 is TGCAGCGTAAAGGTCGGGGCGGGAGGCCTGCGTTCGGGCTCCTACGAGCAGTACTTC.

The chain carries TRBV14 and TRBJ1-1, with 11 bases matching TRBD1. V trimming: 4 bases; J trimming: 4 bases; junction bases outside the gene matches: 11. The germline CDR1 and CDR2 sequences are SGHDN and FVKESK. This CDR3 has 17 residues. CDR3 amino acids: CASSPHPGTGGGTEAFF. DNA of the CDR3: TGTGCCAGCAGCCCCCACCCCGGGACAGGGGGTGGCACTGAAGCTTTCTTT.

This chain links TRBV15 with TRBJ2-5, with D possibly TRBD1 on 6 matching bases. Trimming took 4 bases from V and 3 from J, leaving 15 bases between them. The CDR3 extends over 15 amino acids. The germline CDR1 and CDR2 sequences are LNHNV and YYDKDF (reference sequence). CDR3 protein: CATSKYGTPEETQYF. In nucleotides, the CDR3 is TGTGCCACCAGCAAATACGGGACACCTGAAGAGACCCAGTACTTC.

The chain has TRBV7-2 and TRBJ2-3; weak D call: TRBD2 (6 bases). In germline, CDR1 is SGHTA, CDR2 FQGNSA. The CDR3 is 17 amino acids. The ends were cut back, 0 bases at V and 2 bases at J, with 15 bases in the middle. DNA of the CDR3: TGTGCCAGCAGCTTAGCGCTAATCGCGGGGTACACAGATACGCAGTATTTT. Translation: CASSLALIAGYTDTQYF. The variable domain in full, with the rest retrieved from reference TRBV7-2 and TRBJ2-3, is GAGVSQSPSNKVTEKGKDVELRCDPISGHTALYWYRQSLGQGLEFLIYFQGNSAPDKSGLPSDRFSAERTGGSVSTLTIQRTQQEDSAVYLCASSLALIAGYTDTQYFGPGTRLTVL.

This clone appeared once. The chain is built from TRBV19 and TRBJ2-2; D might be TRBD2 (6 bases). There are 15 residues in the CDR3. The V gene's germline CDR1 is LNHDA and CDR2 SQIVND (reference sequence). Trimming stripped 3 bases from V and 6 bases from J, with 14 bases between. The CDR3 loop reads CASSMAGSLSGELFF. The CDR3 region has the DNA TGTGCCAGTAGTATGGCGGGGAGTTTATCCGGGGAGCTGTTTTTT.

The rearrangement joins TRBV28 to TRBJ2-1; 8 bases fit TRBD2. With 5 bases clipped from V and 6 bases from J, the junction kept 12 bases outside the gene matches. Germline V gene lookup returns CDR1 MDHEN and CDR2 SYDVKM. This CDR3 region has 16 residues. Here the CDR3 DNA reads TGTGCCAGCAGTCCCCGGGGAGCGGGAGTATTCAATGAGCAGTTCTTC. As protein: CASSPRGAGVFNEQFF. The variable domain in full, with the rest retrieved from reference TRBV28 and TRBJ2-1, is DVKVTQSSRYLVKRTGEKVFLECVQDMDHENMFWYRQDPGLGLRLIYFSYDVKMKEKGDIPEGYSVSREKKERFSLILESASTNQTSMYLCASSPRGAGVFNEQFFGPGTRLTVL.

V and J are TRBV14 and TRBJ1-3, with D unclear. Germline values: CDR1 SGHDN, CDR2 FVKESK. Trimming stripped 1 base from V and 0 bases from J, with 4 bases between. The CDR3 loop spans 14 amino acids. The CDR3 loop is CASSQANSGNTIYF. DNA of the CDR3: TGTGCCAGCAGCCAAGCCAACTCTGGAAACACCATATATTTT.

The chain uses TRBV9 and TRBJ1-2; D uncertain. V was trimmed by 0 bases and J by 4 bases, leaving 13 bases between them. The CDR3 totals 15 residues. Germline values: CDR1 SGDLS, CDR2 YYNGEE. The CDR3 nucleotides are TGTGCCAGCAGCGTAGAACCGGGCGGGCTCTATGGCTACACCTTC. Translation gives CASSVEPGGLYGYTF. Looking up the rest from reference TRBV9 and TRBJ1-2 gives the full variable domain: DSGVTQTPKHLITATGQRVTLRCSPRSGDLSVYWYQQSLDQGLQFLIQYYNGEERAKGNILERFSAQQFPDLHSELNLSSLELGDSALYFCASSVEPGGLYGYTFGSGTRLTVV.

V is TRBV27 and J is TRBJ2-1; the match to TRBD2 covers 7 bases. The CDR3 runs to 13 residues. Looked up from germline, CDR1 is MNHEY and CDR2 is SMNVEV (reference sequence). V shed 5 bases and J 9 bases; nucleotides not matched to a gene: 7. This CDR3 is CASSAWEGAEQFF. The CDR3 coding sequence is TGTGCCAGCAGTGCCTGGGAGGGCGCTGAGCAGTTCTTC.

The rearrangement joins TRBV2 to TRBJ2-1; 7 bases align to TRBD1. Germline V gene data show CDR1 as SNHLY and CDR2 as FYNNEI. This CDR3 has 11 amino acids. Trimming cost V 6 bases and J 14 bases; bases outside gene matches: 7. CDR3 nucleotides: TGTGCCAGCAGGGAGACAGGGATGGAGTTCTTC. Translation: CASRETGMEFF. Drawing the rest from reference TRBV2 and TRBJ2-1, the complete variable domain is EPEVTQTPSHQVTQMGQEVILRCVPISNHLYFYWYRQILGQKVEFLVSFYNNEISEKSEIFDDQFSVERPDGSNFTLKIRSTKLEDSAMYFCASRETGMEFFGPGTRLTVL.

The genes are TRBV25-1 and TRBJ2-5; no definite D call. The CDR3 loop spans 12 amino acids. The V gene's germline CDR1 is MGHDK and CDR2 SYGVNS. The V gene lost 1 base and the J gene lost 5 bases, with 5 bases spanning the gap. The CDR3 sequence is CASSEFAETQYF. For the CDR3, the DNA is TGTGCCAGCAGTGAATTTGCGGAGACCCAGTACTTC.

The chain is built from TRBV6-6 and TRBJ2-7; no reliable D call. The CDR3 length is 13 residues. From germline, CDR1 is MNHNY and CDR2 SVGAGI (reference sequence). V was shortened by 7 bases and J by 5 bases, with 15 bases between the two germline ends. In DNA form, the CDR3 reads TGTGCCAGCACGTATTCGCCTCTAAACGAGCAGTACTTC. Its protein product is CASTYSPLNEQYF.

The count of this clone is one. The CDR3 nucleotides read TGTGCCAGCAGCGCCGCGGGACTAGCGGCCTACGAGCAGTACTTC. As protein: CASSAAGLAAYEQYF. The gene calls are TRBV9 and TRBJ2-7; 11 bases are a match to TRBD2. The V gene end was trimmed by 3 bases and the J gene end by 2 bases; junction bases not matched to a gene: 4. The germline CDR1 and CDR2 sequences are SGDLS and YYNGEE. This CDR3 region has 15 residues.

The chain recombines TRBV13 with TRBJ2-7; 10 bases match TRBD2. Losses at the gene ends were 5 bases for V and 4 bases for J; bases not matched to a gene: 20. Germline V gene sequence: CDR1 PRHDT, CDR2 FYEKMQ (reference sequence). The CDR3 is 19 amino acids. In DNA form, the CDR3 reads TGTGCCAGCAGCACTCGGGCAGGGGACTACACTAGCGGGGTTTACGAGCAGTACTTC. Its translation: CASSTRAGDYTSGVYEQYF.

This clone turned up a few times. The DNA for the CDR3 is TGTGCCAGCAGCCGACCGGGACTCAGCGCCTACGAGCAGTACTTC. Residues: CASSRPGLSAYEQYF. The chain is built from TRBV5-4 and TRBJ2-7; the D gene is possibly TRBD2 (6 bases). V was cut by 4 bases and J by 2 bases, with 16 bases left in between. The CDR3 consists of 15 residues. Germline CDR1 and CDR2: SGHNT and YYREEE (reference sequence).

The chain employs TRBV4-1 and TRBJ1-2; D possibly corresponds to TRBD1 (6 bases). V dropped 2 bases and J dropped 4 bases, with 11 bases sitting between them. The CDR3 is 14 residues long. The germline CDR1 and CDR2 sequences are MGHRA and YSYEKL. The CDR3 DNA sequence: TGCGCCAGCAGCCAAATGACAGGCGGCTATGGCTACACCTTC. Translation gives CASSQMTGGYGYTF.

CDR3 bases: TGTGCCATCAAGAGGGCAGGGGAAGAGACCCAGTACTTC. It yields the protein CAIKRAGEETQYF. This chain links TRBV10-3 with TRBJ2-5, with D tentatively TRBD1 (6 bases). With 7 bases removed from V and 3 bases from J, the gap between germline ends came to 12 bases. Germline CDR1 and CDR2: ENHRY and SYGVKD. The CDR3 extends over 13 amino acids.

This clone was found a few times. The chain combines TRBV2 with TRBJ1-4; 7 bases fit TRBD1. Germline V gene data show CDR1 as SNHLY and CDR2 as FYNNEI. J lost 0 bases, V lost 4 bases, and 2 bases had no gene match. The CDR3 contains 15 residues. CDR3 region: CASSGGQTTNEKLFF. For the CDR3, the DNA is TGTGCCAGCAGTGGGGGACAGACAACTAATGAAAAACTGTTTTTT.